This is a list of T cell receptor beta chains from one sample in a study of shared T cell receptors in the human thymus. Libraries were prepared by immunoSEQ multiplex PCR; TCRdb keeps only in-frame clonotypes and omits some of them. The table shows about 500,000 clones, with more than 75% occurring only once. The sample was also reused in another study, on human thymus T cells.

The specimen was thymocytes. Receptor source: a boy less than two years old with a congenital heart defect. CDR3s include the opening cysteine and the closing phenylalanine or tryptophan. A D gene is named only where the DNA matches it firmly. Not all rows give a size; the values are once, few, many and, for expanded clones, a class.

d_gene: NA; abundance: few; v_gene: TRBV4-1; len: 18; j_gene: TRBJ1-3; CDR3nt: TGCGCCAGCAGCCCTGCGGGACCCCCTGGTGAAGCTGGAAACACCATATATTTT; CDR3aa: CASSPAGPPGEAGNTIYF
d_gene: NA; abundance: NA; v_gene: TRBV5-4; len: 14; j_gene: TRBJ1-2; CDR3nt: TGTGCCAGCAGGCCTGACAGCCGTAACTATGGCTACACCTTC; CDR3aa: CASRPDSRNYGYTF
d_gene: NA; abundance: NA; v_gene: TRBV19; len: 13; j_gene: TRBJ2-4; CDR3nt: TGTGCCAGTAGTATTGCCAGGGTGGACATTCAGTACTTC; CDR3aa: CASSIARVDIQYF
d_gene: NA; abundance: few; v_gene: TRBV30; len: 15; j_gene: TRBJ1-2; CDR3nt: TGTGCCTGGAGTCCAAGTAAGGGGCCTAACTATGGCTACACCTTC; CDR3aa: CAWSPSKGPNYGYTF
d_gene: NA; abundance: NA; v_gene: TRBV20-1; len: 10; j_gene: TRBJ2-7; CDR3nt: TGCAGTGCGCGGAAGGGGGAGCAGTACTTC; CDR3aa: CSARKGEQYF
d_gene: NA; abundance: few; v_gene: TRBV4-3; len: 16; j_gene: TRBJ2-1; CDR3nt: TGCGCCAGCAGCCGATCGGGACTGAAGTCCTACAATGAGCAGTTCTTC; CDR3aa: CASSRSGLKSYNEQFF
d_gene: NA; abundance: NA; v_gene: TRBV15; len: 16; j_gene: TRBJ2-1; CDR3nt: TGTGCCACCAGCAGAGTGGGCGCTCGCTCCTACAATGAGCAGTTCTTC; CDR3aa: CATSRVGARSYNEQFF
d_gene: TRBD2; abundance: NA; v_gene: TRBV2; len: 16; j_gene: TRBJ2-1; CDR3nt: TGTGCCAGCAGTGAACTGGCAGGGAGGGAGTTGAATGAGCAGTTCTTC; CDR3aa: CASSELAGRELNEQFF
d_gene: NA; abundance: once; v_gene: TRBV12-2; len: 16; j_gene: TRBJ2-2; CDR3nt: TGTGCAAGTCGCTTAGAAGTAGCGGGCCACACCGGGGAGCTGTTTTTT; CDR3aa: CASRLEVAGHTGELFF
d_gene: TRBD2; abundance: NA; v_gene: TRBV10-2; len: 14; j_gene: TRBJ2-7; CDR3nt: TGCGCCAGCAGTGAGTCGGGGGGGTGGGACGAGCAGTACTTC; CDR3aa: CASSESGGWDEQYF
d_gene: TRBD1; abundance: few; v_gene: TRBV7-2; len: 15; j_gene: TRBJ1-1; CDR3nt: TGTGCCAGCAGCTTAGACAGGGGGTGGGGCACTGAAGCTTTCTTT; CDR3aa: CASSLDRGWGTEAFF
d_gene: TRBD2; abundance: NA; v_gene: TRBV10-3; len: 16; j_gene: TRBJ2-5; CDR3nt: TGTGCCATCAGGAAATCAGGGAGGGTGAGCCAAGAGACCCAGTACTTC; CDR3aa: CAIRKSGRVSQETQYF
d_gene: TRBD1; abundance: few; v_gene: TRBV4-3; len: 15; j_gene: TRBJ1-1; CDR3nt: TGCGCCAGCAGCCAAGGGACAGGGGACTACACTGAAGCTTTCTTT; CDR3aa: CASSQGTGDYTEAFF
d_gene: NA; abundance: few; v_gene: TRBV19; len: 16; j_gene: TRBJ1-2; CDR3nt: TGTGCCAGTAGTATAGATGTACAGGACCCTAACTATGGCTACACCTTC; CDR3aa: CASSIDVQDPNYGYTF
d_gene: NA; abundance: NA; v_gene: TRBV5-6; len: 14; j_gene: TRBJ1-1; CDR3nt: TGTGCCAGCAGCTTGTTGTCGGGAAATACTGAAGCTTTCTTT; CDR3aa: CASSLLSGNTEAFF
d_gene: TRBD2; abundance: once; v_gene: TRBV4-1; len: 19; j_gene: TRBJ2-1; CDR3nt: TGCGCCAGCAGCCAACCAAAACTAGCGGCAGGGCCTTCCTACAATGAGCAGTTCTTC; CDR3aa: CASSQPKLAAGPSYNEQFF
d_gene: NA; abundance: NA; v_gene: TRBV18; len: 15; j_gene: TRBJ2-3; CDR3nt: TGTGCCAGCTCACCTCGGACAGCCCATACAGATACGCAGTATTTT; CDR3aa: CASSPRTAHTDTQYF
d_gene: TRBD2; abundance: NA; v_gene: TRBV9; len: 16; j_gene: TRBJ2-5; CDR3nt: TGTGCCAGCAGCCCCGGGACTAGCCTGTACCAAGAGACCCAGTACTTC; CDR3aa: CASSPGTSLYQETQYF
d_gene: TRBD2; abundance: NA; v_gene: TRBV15; len: 15; j_gene: TRBJ2-7; CDR3nt: TGTGCCACCAGCGCAGGGACTAGCGGTACCTACGAGCAGTACTTC; CDR3aa: CATSAGTSGTYEQYF
d_gene: NA; abundance: NA; v_gene: TRBV5-1; len: 15; j_gene: TRBJ2-1; CDR3nt: TGCGCCAGCAGCTCCCGAGGGAGACCCTACAATGAGCAGTTCTTC; CDR3aa: CASSSRGRPYNEQFF
d_gene: TRBD1; abundance: NA; v_gene: TRBV6-1; len: 16; j_gene: TRBJ1-5; CDR3nt: TGTGCCAGCAGTGTTCAGGGGGGAGAATTTAATCAGCCCCAGCATTTT; CDR3aa: CASSVQGGEFNQPQHF
d_gene: NA; abundance: NA; v_gene: TRBV15; len: 15; j_gene: TRBJ1-1; CDR3nt: TGTGCCACCAGCCGCCCCTCCGGGACACCCACTGAAGCTTTCTTT; CDR3aa: CATSRPSGTPTEAFF
d_gene: TRBD2; abundance: NA; v_gene: TRBV7-6; len: 14; j_gene: TRBJ2-2; CDR3nt: TGTGCCAGCAGCTCCGGGGGGGGCTCCGGGGAGCTGTTTTTT; CDR3aa: CASSSGGGSGELFF
d_gene: NA; abundance: NA; v_gene: TRBV20-1; len: 11; j_gene: TRBJ1-2; CDR3nt: TGCAGTGCTAGAGGTCAGTATGGCTACACCTTC; CDR3aa: CSARGQYGYTF
d_gene: TRBD1; abundance: NA; v_gene: TRBV2; len: 15; j_gene: TRBJ2-5; CDR3nt: TGTGCCAGCAGTGCCGACAGGGGATCCCAAGAGACCCAGTACTTC; CDR3aa: CASSADRGSQETQYF
d_gene: TRBD2; abundance: NA; v_gene: TRBV27; len: 16; j_gene: TRBJ2-1; CDR3nt: TGTGCCAGCAGTCCGGGGGAGGGGAGAGGATACAATGAGCAGTTCTTC; CDR3aa: CASSPGEGRGYNEQFF
d_gene: NA; abundance: NA; v_gene: TRBV12-5; len: 11; j_gene: TRBJ1-3; CDR3nt: TGTGCTAGTGGCCCAGGAAACACCATATATTTT; CDR3aa: CASGPGNTIYF
d_gene: NA; abundance: NA; v_gene: TRBV14; len: 16; j_gene: TRBJ2-1; CDR3nt: TGTGCCAGCAGCCAAGATGGCGACAGCTCCTACAATGAGCAGTTCTTC; CDR3aa: CASSQDGDSSYNEQFF
d_gene: NA; abundance: NA; v_gene: TRBV27; len: 16; j_gene: TRBJ1-1; CDR3nt: TGTGCCAGCAGTCAAGGGCAGGGGAGATTGAACACTGAAGCTTTCTTT; CDR3aa: CASSQGQGRLNTEAFF
d_gene: TRBD2; abundance: NA; v_gene: TRBV2; len: 16; j_gene: TRBJ2-5; CDR3nt: TGTGCCAGCAGCGGACTAGCGGGAGGAGGCCAAGAGACCCAGTACTTC; CDR3aa: CASSGLAGGGQETQYF
d_gene: NA; abundance: once; v_gene: TRBV28; len: 16; j_gene: TRBJ2-1; CDR3nt: TGTGCCAGCAGTCCCTTTCCGGGTCTGACCTACAATGAGCAGTTCTTC; CDR3aa: CASSPFPGLTYNEQFF
d_gene: TRBD2; abundance: NA; v_gene: TRBV4-3; len: 20; j_gene: TRBJ2-2; CDR3nt: TGCGCCAGCAGCCAAGATCGAGCGCGGGAGGGCCTCATTGACACCGGGGAGCTGTTTTTT; CDR3aa: CASSQDRAREGLIDTGELFF
d_gene: NA; abundance: NA; v_gene: TRBV4-1; len: 17; j_gene: TRBJ2-5; CDR3nt: TGCGCCAGCAGTGCCGGAGTGGGGGCCACTAGTAGGGAGACCCAGTACTTC; CDR3aa: CASSAGVGATSRETQYF
d_gene: TRBD2; abundance: NA; v_gene: TRBV4-1; len: 17; j_gene: TRBJ2-1; CDR3nt: TGCGCCAGCAGCCAAGATTCCGGGGGGGGTGAATACAATGAGCAGTTCTTC; CDR3aa: CASSQDSGGGEYNEQFF
d_gene: NA; abundance: NA; v_gene: TRBV19; len: 13; j_gene: TRBJ2-1; CDR3nt: TGTGCCAGTAGTACCAGGACCTACAATGAGCAGTTCTTC; CDR3aa: CASSTRTYNEQFF
d_gene: TRBD2; abundance: NA; v_gene: TRBV6-1; len: 19; j_gene: TRBJ2-3; CDR3nt: TGTGCCAGCAGTGACCAAGCATGGACTAGCGGGAGGGAGACAGATACGCAGTATTTT; CDR3aa: CASSDQAWTSGRETDTQYF
d_gene: TRBD2; abundance: NA; v_gene: TRBV11-3; len: 15; j_gene: TRBJ2-7; CDR3nt: TGTGCCAGCAGCCTGACTAGCGGGGGTTCCTACGAGCAGTACTTC; CDR3aa: CASSLTSGGSYEQYF
d_gene: TRBD1; abundance: NA; v_gene: TRBV20-1; len: 11; j_gene: TRBJ2-7; CDR3nt: TGCAGTGCTAGTCGACAGGGAGAGCAGTACTTC; CDR3aa: CSASRQGEQYF
d_gene: NA; abundance: NA; v_gene: TRBV10-2; len: 14; j_gene: TRBJ2-7; CDR3nt: TGCGCCAGCAGTCGGATCTCGTATCGGGGCGAGCAGTACTTC; CDR3aa: CASSRISYRGEQYF
d_gene: NA; abundance: NA; v_gene: TRBV5-1; len: 11; j_gene: TRBJ2-5; CDR3nt: TGCGCCAGCAGCTCAGGGGAGACCCAGTACTTC; CDR3aa: CASSSGETQYF
d_gene: NA; abundance: once; v_gene: TRBV30; len: 13; j_gene: TRBJ2-1; CDR3nt: TGTGCCTGGAGTCCCCGACTCGGTAATGAGCAGTTCTTC; CDR3aa: CAWSPRLGNEQFF
d_gene: TRBD1; abundance: NA; v_gene: TRBV7-2; len: 16; j_gene: TRBJ2-7; CDR3nt: TGTGCCAGCAGCGTAGAGAGGGACAGGGAAATCCACGAGCAGTACTTC; CDR3aa: CASSVERDREIHEQYF
d_gene: NA; abundance: NA; v_gene: TRBV7-2; len: 14; j_gene: TRBJ2-7; CDR3nt: TGTGCCAGCAGCTTTCCGACTCCATCCTACGAGCAGTACTTC; CDR3aa: CASSFPTPSYEQYF
d_gene: NA; abundance: NA; v_gene: TRBV29-1; len: 12; j_gene: TRBJ2-1; CDR3nt: TGCAGCGTTGAAGTAGGGGGCAATGAGCAGTTCTTC; CDR3aa: CSVEVGGNEQFF
d_gene: TRBD2; abundance: few; v_gene: TRBV4-3; len: 17; j_gene: TRBJ2-2; CDR3nt: TGCGCCAGCAGCCAAACCCCGGGACTAGGGTGCGGCGGGGAGCTGTTTTTT; CDR3aa: CASSQTPGLGCGGELFF
d_gene: TRBD2; abundance: NA; v_gene: TRBV4-1; len: 15; j_gene: TRBJ2-7; CDR3nt: TGCGCCAGCAGCCAAACTAGCGGGGGGGACTACGAGCAGTACTTC; CDR3aa: CASSQTSGGDYEQYF
d_gene: NA; abundance: NA; v_gene: TRBV28; len: 17; j_gene: TRBJ1-6; CDR3nt: TGTGCCAGCAGCCCTATCTCTCTGAGCTCCTATAATTCACCCCTCCACTTT; CDR3aa: CASSPISLSSYNSPLHF
d_gene: TRBD1; abundance: few; v_gene: TRBV13; len: 19; j_gene: TRBJ2-4; CDR3nt: TGTGCCAGCAGCTCCCGGACAGGTGAACTTTTACTAGCCAAAAACATTCAGTACTTC; CDR3aa: CASSSRTGELLLAKNIQYF
d_gene: TRBD1; abundance: once; v_gene: TRBV5-1; len: 15; j_gene: TRBJ1-1; CDR3nt: TGCGCCAGCAGCTTGGTGGAGGGGGCAAGGACTGAAGCTTTCTTT; CDR3aa: CASSLVEGARTEAFF
d_gene: TRBD1; abundance: few; v_gene: TRBV28; len: 14; j_gene: TRBJ1-5; CDR3nt: TGTGCCAGCATCGGGACAGCAGGGGACCAGCCCCAGCATTTT; CDR3aa: CASIGTAGDQPQHF
d_gene: TRBD1; abundance: NA; v_gene: TRBV7-2; len: 16; j_gene: TRBJ2-7; CDR3nt: TGTGCCAGCAGCTTAACCTGGGACAGGGTCTCCTACGAGCAGTACTTC; CDR3aa: CASSLTWDRVSYEQYF
d_gene: TRBD2; abundance: NA; v_gene: TRBV7-2; len: 19; j_gene: TRBJ2-1; CDR3nt: TGTGCCAGCAGCTTCAAAGCAATTTTTAGCGGGAGGTGGGAGAATGAGCAGTTCTTC; CDR3aa: CASSFKAIFSGRWENEQFF
d_gene: NA; abundance: NA; v_gene: TRBV9; len: 15; j_gene: TRBJ1-2; CDR3nt: TGTGCCAGCAGCGCCTCAACGGGTCCGAACTATGGCTACACCTTC; CDR3aa: CASSASTGPNYGYTF
d_gene: NA; abundance: once; v_gene: TRBV5-4; len: 15; j_gene: TRBJ1-4; CDR3nt: TGTGCCAGCAGCAACGGGAGGGTAACTAATGAAAAACTGTTTTTT; CDR3aa: CASSNGRVTNEKLFF